This T cell receptor (beta chain) was sequenced during a study of blood T cell repertoires in COVID-19. As for the study in general: The analysed material was cDNA or gDNA that came from T cells, B-cell-depleted T cells, or PBMCs.

With 4 bases removed from V and 6 bases from J, the gap between germline ends came to 11 bases. This CDR3 spans 12 amino acids. Germline loops: CDR1 GTSNPN, CDR2 SVGIG (reference sequence). Before they entered the study, exposed participants had met a COVID-19 case within 2 weeks. Libraries were prepared by immunoSEQ multiplex PCR; TCRdb keeps only in-frame clonotypes and omits some of them. The data show under 200,000 clones, 65% to 85% seen once. The sample comprised PBMCs or T cells enriched from blood (not recorded which). The receptor was isolated from a woman aged 30 to 39 who had been exposed to COVID-19. The chain employs TRBV30 and TRBJ2-3; a possible D gene is TRBD1 (5 bases). CDR3 DNA sequence: TGTGCCTGGACCGACAGACCCGATACGCAGTATTTT. Its translation: CAWTDRPDTQYF.